The next 10 T cell receptor beta chains were all read from a single sample in a study of CD8 T cells in Susac syndrome. Reverse transcription used roughly 0.45 to 1 ug RNA and random hexamers. TCRdb re-analysed the immunoSEQ multiplex PCR reads in MiXCR, keeping a single row per CDR3 protein. The data hold 200,000 to 250,000 distinct CDR3 sequences, with about 94% observed a single time. The source material was CD4+ T cells from PBMCs. Receptors originate from a human donor with multiple sclerosis.

V gene TRBV19 combines with J gene TRBJ2-1; 10 bases line up with TRBD2. The CDR3 extends over 14 amino acids. CDR1 and CDR2 from the germline V gene are LNHDA and SQIVND (reference sequence). V shed 4 bases and J 8 bases; nucleotides not matched to a gene: 5. The DNA for the CDR3 is TGTGCCAGTAGTAAGTCTAGCGGGAGCGATGAGCAGTTCTTC. Translated, it gives CASSKSSGSDEQFF.

The rearrangement links TRBV6-1 to TRBJ1-2, with D possibly matching TRBD1 (5 bases). In germline, CDR1 is MNHNS, CDR2 SASEGT. Trimming cost V 5 bases and J 5 bases, with 15 bases left between them. The CDR3 runs to 14 residues. The DNA of the CDR3 is TGTGCCAGCAGTTTCGGGCAGGGACTTTATGGCTACACCTTC. Translating gives CASSFGQGLYGYTF.

The chain recombines TRBV28 with TRBJ1-4; a weak D match, TRBD1 (5 bases). Germline CDR1 is MDHEN and CDR2 is SYDVKM. This CDR3 has 15 residues. V was clipped by 6 bases and J by 5 bases, with 16 bases between them. The CDR3 sequence is CASSSPGGFNEKLFF. The CDR3 DNA follows: TGTGCCAGCAGCTCTCCCGGGGGTTTCAATGAAAAACTGTTTTTT. The full variable domain, with the rest looked up from reference TRBV28 and TRBJ1-4, is DVKVTQSSRYLVKRTGEKVFLECVQDMDHENMFWYRQDPGLGLRLIYFSYDVKMKEKGDIPEGYSVSREKKERFSLILESASTNQTSMYLCASSSPGGFNEKLFFGSGTQLSVL.

The V gene is TRBV4-1, the J gene TRBJ2-7, with unresolved D. Deletions cut 1 base from V and 2 bases from J, with 9 bases between. Germline values: CDR1 MGHRA, CDR2 YSYEKL. The CDR3 consists of 14 residues. The CDR3 coding sequence is TGCGCCAGCAGCCAAGCACAGCCACCCTACGAGCAGTACTTC. Translating gives CASSQAQPPYEQYF.

The gene calls are TRBV4-1 and TRBJ2-2; D is possibly TRBD2 (6 bases). Germline values: CDR1 MGHRA, CDR2 YSYEKL. The CDR3 contains 20 residues. V shed 3 bases and J shed 1 base, with 24 bases lying between them. The chain's CDR3 is CASSQRDRHLGTGNTGELFF. The CDR3, as DNA: TGCGCCAGCAGCCAGAGGGATAGGCATTTGGGGACTGGGAACACCGGGGAGCTGTTTTTT.

The chain carries TRBV24-1 and TRBJ2-7; perhaps TRBD1 as D (6 bases). The germline V and J ends were trimmed by 5 bases and 11 bases, with 21 bases remaining between them. Germline values: CDR1 KGHDR, CDR2 SFDVKD. This CDR3 contains 14 residues. This CDR3 reads CATSGNPGHTSKYV. As DNA, the CDR3 is TGTGCCACCAGTGGCAATCCGGGACATACCTCTAAGTACGTC.

This chain uses TRBV27 with TRBJ1-2; tentatively, D is TRBD1 (5 bases). Germline loops: CDR1 MNHEY, CDR2 SMNVEV (reference sequence). V lost 3 bases and J lost 8, with 13 bases in between. There are 13 residues in the CDR3. As DNA, the CDR3 is TGTGCCAGCAGTTTTCTGGGGGGAGGAGGCTACACCTTC. Its translation is CASSFLGGGGYTF.

The chain employs TRBV3-1 and TRBJ2-3; D uncertain. This CDR3 has 13 amino acids. The V gene's germline CDR1 is LGHDT and CDR2 YNNKEL (reference sequence). Trimming pared 0 bases from V and 6 bases from J, leaving 7 bases between. The CDR3 is CASSQENPDTQYF. The CDR3 bases are TGTGCCAGCAGCCAAGAAAACCCGGATACGCAGTATTTT.

The rearrangement uses TRBV9 and TRBJ1-5, with unresolved D. This CDR3 is 17 amino acids long. Deletions cut 0 bases from V and 0 bases from J, with 13 bases between. The germline V gene has CDR1 SGDLS and CDR2 YYNGEE. CDR3 nucleotide sequence: TGTGCCAGCAGCGTAGGGGCGGGAGAGTATAGCAATCAGCCCCAGCATTTT. Amino acid sequence: CASSVGAGEYSNQPQHF.

The V call is TRBV28, the J call TRBJ2-3; TRBD2 matches 7 bases. V lost 6 bases to trimming and J lost 5 bases; unmatched junction nucleotides: 5. CDR1 and CDR2 (germline): MDHEN, SYDVKM. CDR3 length: 13 amino acids. CDR3 amino acids: CASSTSAGDTQYF. CDR3 DNA sequence: TGTGCCAGCAGCACTAGCGCGGGAGATACGCAGTATTTT.